The source of this TCR beta chain is a study of blood T cell repertoires in COVID-19. The overall study: The study drew acute and convalescent COVID-19 samples from the United States, Italy and Spain. Sources were T cells, B-cell-depleted T cells, or PBMCs; the material itself was cDNA or gDNA.

Original data processing: Estimation of nucleated cell counts was performed using reference gene primer amplification. Assay used: immunoSEQ multiplex PCR; TCRdb lists only in-frame clones, some missing. From that table come the V and J calls and clone size; the DNA was used to work out D and trimming. The profile covers fewer than 150,000 clones, with about four fifths appearing a single time and roughly 13% taken by the ten largest. CDR1 is LNHDA, CDR2 SQIVND, per germline (reference sequence). Trimming stripped 6 bases from V and 4 bases from J, with 16 bases between. This CDR3 region has 15 residues.

Sequenced material: peripheral blood. This receptor was identified in a human donor in a cohort sampled during active COVID-19. The rearrangement links TRBV19 to TRBJ1-3; possibly TRBD1 for D (5 bases). The chain's CDR3 is CASRLDNLSGNTIYF. The CDR3 coding sequence is TGTGCCAGTAGGCTGGACAACTTAAGCGGAAACACCATATATTTT.